A single sample gave rise to the 18 T cell receptor beta chains below, sequenced in a study of cytomegalovirus exposure and HLA in healthy donors. A multiplex PCR was run with 60 Vbeta primers and 13 Jbeta primers. The data were produced by immunoSEQ multiplex PCR, yet TCRdb's version contains in-frame clones alone and is incomplete. This sample has 100,000 to 120,000 clones; around four fifths occur once, and the top ten carry about 9.1%. Material: PBMCs. The receptors were gathered from a woman in her thirties or forties in good health and CMV-seropositive.

The V gene is TRBV2, the J gene TRBJ2-5; 7 nucleotides agree with TRBD1. This CDR3 comprises 14 residues. Per the germline V gene, CDR1 is SNHLY and CDR2 is FYNNEI. V lost 11 bases and J lost 5; bases outside the gene matches: 14. Here the CDR3 reads CAGRYDRVYETQYF. CDR3 in DNA: TGTGCCGGACGTTATGACAGGGTGTACGAGACCCAGTACTTC.

This rearrangement joins TRBV11-2 to TRBJ2-7; no clear D. Trimming took off 0 bases at V and 7 bases at J, with 10 bases between the two ends. The CDR3 length is 13 residues. Germline V gene sequence: CDR1 SGHAT, CDR2 FQNNGV. Written as DNA, the CDR3 is TGTGCCAGCAGCTTAGACCGCCTAAAAGAGCAGTACTTC. This sequence encodes CASSLDRLKEQYF.

The CDR3 sequence: CASSLHGRGNEQFF. CDR3 coding DNA: TGTGCCAGCAGCTTACATGGCAGGGGCAATGAGCAGTTCTTC. The chain combines TRBV7-2 with TRBJ2-1; D might be TRBD1 (6 bases). CDR1 and CDR2 (germline): SGHTA, FQGNSA. CDR3 size: 14 residues. Trimming stripped 2 bases from V and 6 bases from J, with 11 bases between. Full variable domain (outside the CDR3, taken from reference TRBV7-2 and TRBJ2-1): GAGVSQSPSNKVTEKGKDVELRCDPISGHTALYWYRQSLGQGLEFLIYFQGNSAPDKSGLPSDRFSAERTGGSVSTLTIQRTQQEDSAVYLCASSLHGRGNEQFFGPGTRLTVL.

This sequence joins TRBV2 and TRBJ1-3; D is unclear. Per germline, CDR1 SNHLY and CDR2 FYNNEI. The V end lost 3 bases, the J end lost 1 base, and 4 bases lay between the germline ends. This CDR3 is built from 13 residues. The DNA for the CDR3 is TGTGCCAGCAGTGAGGAGTCTGGAAACACCATATATTTT. This codes for CASSEESGNTIYF.

The J gene is TRBJ2-1, the V gene TRBV5-4, with TRBD2 matching over 8 bases. This CDR3 comprises 18 residues. Germline assignment: CDR1 SGHNT and CDR2 YYREEE (reference sequence). Trimming removed 6 bases from V and 0 bases from J; junction bases left unmatched: 14. The CDR3 is CASIRAGAGGDSYNEQFF. In nucleotides, the CDR3 is TGTGCCAGCATCAGGGCCGGGGCGGGGGGAGACTCCTACAATGAGCAGTTCTTC.

As concerns this clone: The junction shows a germline mismatch at one end, possibly a read error. V and J are TRBV7-9 and TRBJ2-1; TRBD2 matches 11 bases. In germline, CDR1 is SEHNR, CDR2 FQNEAQ (reference sequence). This CDR3 is 18 amino acids long. In DNA, the CDR3 is TGTTCCAGCAGCTTACCCCCCCGACTAGCGGGACGGCGGAATGAGCAGTTCTTC. Translating it yields CSSSLPPRLAGRRNEQFF.

The chain links TRBV5-5 to TRBJ1-5; D is unresolved. The CDR3 has 18 residues. Germline CDR1 reads SGHKS; CDR2 reads YYEKEE (reference sequence). V was trimmed by 0 bases and J by 4 bases, leaving 20 bases between them. The CDR3 here is CASSLGRRGEWGNQPQHF. CDR3 DNA sequence: TGTGCCAGCAGCTTGGGTAGGCGCGGGGAGTGGGGTAATCAGCCCCAGCATTTT.

The count of this clone is one. The genes are TRBV6-5 and TRBJ1-1; tentatively, D is TRBD1 (5 bases). V was shortened by 6 bases and J by 1 base, with 12 bases between the two germline ends. Germline V gives CDR1 MNHEY, CDR2 SVGAGI. This CDR3 has 14 amino acids. The CDR3 protein is CASRAGRSNTEAFF. CDR3 sequence (DNA): TGTGCCAGCAGGGCAGGGAGGTCGAACACTGAAGCTTTCTTT.

This clone was recorded a few times. The gene calls are TRBV18 and TRBJ1-2; D gene unclear. CDR1 is KGHSH, CDR2 LQKENI, per germline. The V end lost 6 bases, the J end lost 12 bases, and 26 bases lay between the germline ends. The CDR3 length is 15 residues. CDR3 protein: CASSPYTGSHQEDTF. CDR3 sequence (DNA): TGTGCCAGCTCCCCGTATACCGGGTCCCATCAGGAGGACACCTTC.

The chain joins TRBV7-9 to TRBJ2-1; 16 bases are shared with TRBD2. This CDR3 spans 18 amino acids. Germline loops: CDR1 SEHNR, CDR2 FQNEAQ (reference sequence). V shed 5 bases, J shed 8 bases, and the junction held 12 bases outside the gene matches. CDR3 amino acids: CASSPLGTSGGGTHEQFF. DNA of the CDR3: TGTGCCAGCAGCCCCCTTGGGACTAGCGGGGGGGGGACCCATGAGCAGTTCTTC.

The V call is TRBV6-1, the J call TRBJ2-5; the match to TRBD1 covers 9 bases. The end of the DNA aligns better with TRBJ2-7, so the J call may be wrong. This CDR3 spans 15 amino acids. CDR1 and CDR2 (germline): MNHNS, SASEGT. DNA of the CDR3: TGTGCCAGCAGTGAAGGGGGACAGGGCGTCTACGAGCAGTACTTC. Residues: CASSEGGQGVYEQYF.

This sequence joins TRBV11-2 and TRBJ1-1; D possibly corresponds to TRBD1 (6 bases). The CDR3 is 15 amino acids. Germline V CDR1 and CDR2: SGHAT, FQNNGV. V lost 7 bases and J lost 7, with 22 bases in between. CDR3 protein: CASTLRGASRGEAFF. CDR3 DNA: TGTGCCAGCACCCTGCGGGGGGCTTCGCGAGGTGAAGCTTTCTTT.

This chain uses TRBV6-5 with TRBJ1-1; a possible D gene is TRBD1 (6 bases). The CDR3 is 12 amino acids. Germline V lookup: CDR1 MNHEY, CDR2 SVGAGI. Trimming took off 6 bases at V and 6 bases at J, with 11 bases between the two ends. For the CDR3, the DNA is TGTGCCAGCAGCTCGGGGGGGCCTGAAGCTTTCTTT. Its translation is CASSSGGPEAFF.

The chain employs TRBV28 and TRBJ2-5; 7 bases match TRBD1. J lost 0 bases, V lost 5 bases, and 6 bases had no gene match. Germline CDR1 reads MDHEN; CDR2 reads SYDVKM. CDR3 length: 15 residues. CDR3: CASSLRDRHQETQYF. In DNA, the CDR3 is TGTGCCAGCAGTCTCCGGGACAGACACCAAGAGACCCAGTACTTC. The variable domain in full, with the rest retrieved from reference TRBV28 and TRBJ2-5, is DVKVTQSSRYLVKRTGEKVFLECVQDMDHENMFWYRQDPGLGLRLIYFSYDVKMKEKGDIPEGYSVSREKKERFSLILESASTNQTSMYLCASSLRDRHQETQYFGPGTRLLVL.

V is TRBV5-1 and J is TRBJ2-3, with unresolved D. Germline V gene lookup returns CDR1 SGHRS and CDR2 YFSETQ. CDR3 size: 12 residues. Trimming pared 4 bases from V and 0 bases from J, leaving 3 bases between. In nucleotides, the CDR3 is TGCGCCAGCAGCGTAAGCACAGATACGCAGTATTTT. It yields the protein CASSVSTDTQYF.

The rearrangement joins TRBV5-4 to TRBJ2-5; the D gene is possibly TRBD1 (6 bases). With 4 bases removed from V and 5 bases from J, the gap between germline ends came to 18 bases. The CDR3 extends over 15 amino acids. Germline values: CDR1 SGHNT, CDR2 YYREEE (reference sequence). The CDR3 DNA reads TGTGCCAGCAGCCCAAAAGGGCAGGGGTGGGAGACCCAGTACTTC. Translated, it gives CASSPKGQGWETQYF.

The chain is built from TRBV18 and TRBJ1-1; the match to TRBD1 covers 7 bases. Trimming removed 1 base from V and 3 bases from J; junction bases left unmatched: 2. The germline V gene encodes CDR1 KGHSH and CDR2 LQKENI. This CDR3 has 14 amino acids. In nucleotides, the CDR3 is TGTGCCAGCTCACCACAGGGGGCGGACACTGAAGCTTTCTTT. Its translation is CASSPQGADTEAFF.

The rearrangement uses TRBV5-1 and TRBJ1-1; a weak D match, TRBD1 (6 bases). V was pared by 4 bases and J by 4 bases, with 17 bases between. Germline CDR1 reads SGHRS; CDR2 reads YFSETQ. CDR3 size: 15 residues. The CDR3 DNA is TGCGCCAGCAGCCTCCGTGGGGGCGTTGCCACTGAAGCTTTCTTT. Amino acids: CASSLRGGVATEAFF.